These 23 T cell receptor beta chains were sequenced from one sample in a study of CXCR3-negative and CXCR3-positive naive CD8 T cells. These receptors' targets are unknown. UMI-labeled 5' RACE TRB cDNA libraries were prepared from the cells. TCRdb re-analyzed the 5' RACE reads; it lists each CDR3 protein once, without DNA. The table lists some 99,000 distinct CDR3 sequences, with about 1% in the top ten. Study results and limitations: For CXCR3-positive naive cells, TRB CDR3s were more hydrophobic than those of CXCR3-negative naive cells.

The source material was naive CXCR3+ CD8+ T cells from blood. Specified subset: CD45RO-CCR7+CD27+CD95- naive CD8+ T cells expressing CXCR3 (TNR3+). The origin of the receptors is a human donor in good health. Some clones in this sample may be carry-over from other donors' samples.

The genes are TRBV29-1 and TRBJ2-2; the D call from TCRdb, TRBD2, cannot be confirmed without DNA. This CDR3 contains 15 residues. Per the germline V gene, CDR1 is SQVTM and CDR2 is ANQGSEA. The CDR3 here is CSANIAGGYTGELFF.

The genes are TRBV2 and TRBJ2-1; TCRdb picks TRBD1, but there is no DNA to check that call. This CDR3 contains 15 residues. CDR1 and CDR2 from the germline V gene are SNHLY and FYNNEI. The CDR3 spells CASSEDPGVPNEQFF.

V usage is TRBV7-9 and J usage is TRBJ2-7; TCRdb calls TRBD1, which cannot be checked without DNA. The CDR3 spans 15 residues. CDR1 and CDR2 (germline): SEHNR, FQNEAQ (reference sequence). The chain's CDR3 is CASSLAGQPSYEQYF.

J is TRBJ2-3 and V is TRBV7-6; the D gene TCRdb calls, TRBD1, cannot be checked with no DNA. The CDR3 is 17 amino acids. The germline CDR1 and CDR2 sequences are SGHVS and FNYEAQ. The CDR3 here is CASSLAVAGAGPDTQYF.

The V gene is TRBV20-1, the J gene TRBJ2-2; as DNA is missing, the TRBD2 call by TCRdb cannot be tested. The CDR3 is made up of 18 amino acids. Germline CDR1 DFQATT, CDR2 SNEGSKA (reference sequence). CDR3 region: CSASPQGWGLPYTGELFF.

The J gene is TRBJ2-7, the V gene TRBV5-4; the D call from TCRdb, TRBD2, cannot be confirmed without DNA. Looked up from germline, CDR1 is SGHNT and CDR2 is YYREEE (reference sequence). The CDR3 contains 16 residues. CDR3 protein: CASSLDGGRNSYEQYF. Based on the CDR3 plus reference TRBV5-4 and TRBJ2-7, the full variable domain is ETGVTQSPTHLIKTRGQQVTLRCSSQSGHNTVSWYQQALGQGPQFIFQYYREEENGRGNFPPRFSGLQFPNYSSELNVNALELDDSALYLCASSLDGGRNSYEQYFGPGTRLTVT.

The chain has TRBV10-3 and TRBJ1-5; TCRdb calls TRBD1, which cannot be checked without DNA. Germline loops: CDR1 ENHRY, CDR2 SYGVKD. The CDR3 extends over 14 amino acids. Here the CDR3 reads CAISESGGDQPQHF.

The rearrangement links TRBV15 to TRBJ2-1; the TRBD2 assignment by TCRdb is unverifiable without DNA. Germline V gene sequence: CDR1 LNHNV, CDR2 YYDKDF (reference sequence). This CDR3 is 17 amino acids long. CDR3 residues: CATSRALAGLLYNEQFF.

This rearrangement joins TRBV23-1 to TRBJ2-5. TRBV23-1 qualifies as an ORF whose function is uncertain. CDR3 length: 12 residues. The CDR3 is CASSQRFETQYF.

The V gene is TRBV14, the J gene TRBJ2-6; with no DNA, the TCRdb D assignment of TRBD1 cannot be verified. The CDR3 has 18 amino acids. CDR1 and CDR2 from the germline V gene are SGHDN and FVKESK. CDR3 loop: CASSQTGTTGSGANVLTF.

The V and J genes are TRBV29-1 and TRBJ2-5. Germline V gives CDR1 SQVTM, CDR2 ANQGSEA. This CDR3 contains 13 residues. This CDR3 reads CSVDEGSAETQYF.

The rearrangement links TRBV6-6 to TRBJ1-3. CDR1 is MNHNY and CDR2 is SVGAGI in the germline V gene (reference sequence). The CDR3 totals 11 residues. The CDR3 protein is CASRLRNTIYF.

The chain is built from TRBV7-9 and TRBJ2-1; checking the TCRdb D call of TRBD1 is not possible without DNA. Germline V gives CDR1 SEHNR, CDR2 FQNEAQ (reference sequence). CDR3 size: 15 residues. This CDR3 is CASSPGTGNYNEQFF.

This sequence joins TRBV12-3 or TRBV12-4 and TRBJ1-5; the D call of TRBD1 rests on TCRdb alone, since no DNA is present to check it. This CDR3 spans 19 amino acids. CDR3 residues: CASSPAQGTRSISNQPQHF.

The V call is TRBV7-9, the J call TRBJ2-5; the D call of TRBD1 rests on TCRdb alone, since no DNA is present to check it. Germline assignment: CDR1 SEHNR and CDR2 FQNEAQ (reference sequence). The CDR3 contains 14 residues. CDR3 sequence reads: CASSYGTEQETQYF.

This chain joins TRBV28 and TRBJ2-3; TCRdb selects TRBD1, and the lack of DNA leaves this call unchecked. CDR1 and CDR2 from the germline V gene are MDHEN and SYDVKM. The CDR3 loop spans 15 amino acids. The CDR3 spells CASGWTGPSTDTQYF.

This chain joins TRBV4-3 and TRBJ2-1. Looked up from germline, CDR1 is LGHNA and CDR2 is YSLEER. This CDR3 is 12 amino acids long. CDR3 residues: CASSQDYNEQFF.

The V and J genes are TRBV18 and TRBJ1-5. The CDR3 contains 14 residues. Germline CDR1 is KGHSH and CDR2 is LQKENI. The CDR3 loop reads CASSPPENNQPQHF.

This sequence joins TRBV29-1 and TRBJ1-1; TCRdb returns TRBD1, unconfirmable since there is no DNA. The length of the CDR3 is 13 residues. Germline V lookup: CDR1 SQVTM, CDR2 ANQGSEA. The CDR3 region is CSVDAGGGTEAFF.

V and J are TRBV4-3 and TRBJ2-7. The germline V gene has CDR1 LGHNA and CDR2 YSLEER. There are 15 residues in the CDR3. This chain's CDR3 is CASSQDQGVSYEQYF.

This sequence joins TRBV6-2 or TRBV6-3 and TRBJ2-1; TCRdb's D call, TRBD1, is unchecked because there is no DNA. CDR1 is MNHEY and CDR2 is SVGEGT in the germline V gene. The CDR3 extends over 15 amino acids. The CDR3 reads CASSYPGRTGNEQFF.

The genes are TRBV6-5 and TRBJ2-7. The length of the CDR3 is 13 residues. Germline CDR1 is MNHEY and CDR2 is SVGAGI. The CDR3 loop is CASSYGVTCEQYF.

The rearrangement links TRBV6-4 to TRBJ2-6; TCRdb reports TRBD1, a call that lacks DNA to check it against. Per germline, CDR1 MRHNA and CDR2 SNTAGT. The CDR3 length is 15 residues. The CDR3 protein is CASSETGTGANVLTF.